In this sample, the clone carrying this T cell receptor (beta chain) turned up a few times. Its antigen remains unknown. These data come from a study of T cells after yellow fever vaccination. Germline CDR1 is MNHEY and CDR2 is SMNVEV (reference sequence). The V segment lost 1 base and the J segment 3 bases; nucleotides outside the gene matches: 9. This CDR3 contains 16 residues. Findings and caveats of the study: A weaker but faster secondary response was observed, peaking on day 5 versus 15. Across the CD4 and CD8 compartments, a small share of clonotypes was present in both.

TCR cDNA, made by 5'RACE template switching, carried an added universal primer site and UMIs. TCRdb analysed the 5' RACE reads with MiXCR anew, one entry per CDR3 protein. The sample carries roughly 520,000 distinct CDR3 sequences, around a fifth recorded once. The gene calls are TRBV27 and TRBJ2-7; the match to TRBD1 covers 7 bases. The sample here was PBMCs, taken less than 25 days after the first yellow fever vaccination. This TCR derives from a man younger than 30 who received the YFV17D yellow fever vaccine. In nucleotides, the CDR3 is TGTGCCAGCAGTTTATATCCCCGGACAGGCATCTACGAGCAGTACTTC. This encodes CASSLYPRTGIYEQYF.